The 4 T cell receptor beta chains below come from one sample, sequenced in a study of T cells in Graves' hyperthyroidism and ophthalmopathy. Amplification yielded TCR beta CDR3 regions, with RNA transcripts as the source. In the first-round RT-PCR of the TCR CDR3, the HTBI primer set was used. Each CDR3 protein gets one entry after TCRdb re-called the multiplex PCR reads with MiXCR. The data show 500,000 to 600,000 distinct CDR3 sequences, around 46% seen once. Sample: peripheral blood or thyroid tissue (not recorded which). The receptors originated from a woman in her late teens or twenties with Graves' hyperthyroidism.

A remark on this clonotype: A clone one base away is much larger, so this may be a read error. CDR3 sequence reads: CATSGGLARGETQYF. CDR3 coding DNA: TGTGCCACCAGCGGGGGACTAGCGAGAGGAGAGACCCAGTACTTC. The rearrangement joins TRBV15 to TRBJ2-5; 10 bases align to TRBD2. Germline-derived CDR1 and CDR2 are LNHNV and YYDKDF (reference sequence). The CDR3 loop spans 15 amino acids. V trimming: 5 bases; J trimming: 4 bases; junction bases outside the gene matches: 7. Full variable domain (remainder filled in from reference TRBV15 and TRBJ2-5): DAMVIQNPRYQVTQFGKPVTLSCSQTLNHNVMYWYQQKSSQAPKLLFHYYDKDFNNEADTPDNFQSRRPNTSFCFLDIRSPGLGDTAMYLCATSGGLARGETQYFGPGTRLLVL.

This clonotype was seen only a few times. The chain employs TRBV3-1 and TRBJ2-7; the match to TRBD2 covers 7 bases. Trimming at V came to 0 bases and at J to 7 bases, leaving 9 bases not matched to a gene. The CDR3 loop spans 15 amino acids. CDR1 is LGHDT, CDR2 YNNKEL, per germline (reference sequence). The CDR3 bases are TGTGCCAGCAGCCAAGACGACGGGGGAGGGTGGGAGCAGTACTTC. It yields the protein CASSQDDGGGWEQYF.

The CDR3 DNA sequence: TGTGCCACCAGTGACATTAGCGGACAGGGCGCATCTGAAGCTTTCTTT. It yields the protein CATSDISGQGASEAFF. The chain couples TRBV24-1 to TRBJ1-1; 8 bases fit TRBD1. Germline CDR1 KGHDR, CDR2 SFDVKD. After removal of 4 bases from V and 6 bases from J, the junction contained 12 bases not matched to a gene. This CDR3 contains 16 residues.

This clonotype was detected only a few times. V is TRBV20-1 and J is TRBJ2-3; no firm D call. CDR1 is DFQATT, CDR2 SNEGSKA, per germline (reference sequence). This CDR3 region has 12 residues. V was clipped by 1 base and J by 9 bases, with 11 bases between them. In nucleotides, the CDR3 is TGCAGTGCTAGAGTAACGGAAGGCACGCAGTATTTT. Translated: CSARVTEGTQYF.